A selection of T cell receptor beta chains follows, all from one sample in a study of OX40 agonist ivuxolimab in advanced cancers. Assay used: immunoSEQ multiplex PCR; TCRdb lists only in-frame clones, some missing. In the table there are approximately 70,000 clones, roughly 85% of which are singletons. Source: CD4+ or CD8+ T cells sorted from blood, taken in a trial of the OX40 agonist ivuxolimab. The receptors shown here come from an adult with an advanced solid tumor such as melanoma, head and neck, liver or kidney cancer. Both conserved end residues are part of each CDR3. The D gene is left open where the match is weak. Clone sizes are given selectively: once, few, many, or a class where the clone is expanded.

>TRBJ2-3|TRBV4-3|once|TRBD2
CASSQEYTSGGADTQYF
TGCGCCAGCAGCCAAGAATACACTAGCGGGGGGGCTGATACGCAGTATTTT
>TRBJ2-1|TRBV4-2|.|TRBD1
CASSQALGQGADNEQFF
TGTGCCAGCAGCCAAGCACTGGGACAGGGGGCTGACAATGAGCAGTTCTTC
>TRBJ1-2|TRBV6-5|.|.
CASSPGPYGYTF
TGTGCCAGCAGCCCCGGCCCCTATGGCTACACCTTC
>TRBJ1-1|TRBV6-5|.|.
CATGMTASRTEAFF
TGTGCCACGGGTATGACAGCGAGCCGCACTGAAGCTTTCTTT
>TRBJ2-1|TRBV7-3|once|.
CASSLDFSGFGGNEQFF
TGTGCCAGCAGCTTAGATTTTAGTGGGTTCGGTGGGAATGAGCAGTTCTTC
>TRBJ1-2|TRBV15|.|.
CATRKEQAANYGYTF
TGTGCCACCCGCAAAGAGCAAGCAGCTAACTATGGCTACACCTTC
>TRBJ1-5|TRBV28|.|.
CASSSDSSYSNQPQHF
TGTGCCAGCAGTTCGGACAGTTCGTATAGCAATCAGCCCCAGCATTTT
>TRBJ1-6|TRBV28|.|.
CASSPSRGGSPLHF
TGTGCCAGCAGTCCCAGCAGGGGTGGTTCACCCCTCCACTTT
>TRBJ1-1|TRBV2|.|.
CASRWGGTEAFF
TGTGCCAGCAGGTGGGGGGGGACTGAAGCTTTCTTT
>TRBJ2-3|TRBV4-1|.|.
CASSQPSGTLADTQYF
TGCGCCAGCAGCCAACCCTCCGGGACACTGGCAGATACGCAGTATTTT
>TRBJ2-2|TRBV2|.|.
CASSESRAAGELFF
TGTGCCAGCAGTGAATCCCGGGCCGCAGGGGAGCTGTTTTTT
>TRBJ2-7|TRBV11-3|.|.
CASSLGEGNSYEQYF
TGTGCCAGCAGCTTAGGAGAAGGCAACTCCTACGAGCAGTACTTC
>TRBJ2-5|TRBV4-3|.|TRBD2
CASSQVGLAGQETQYF
TGCGCCAGCAGCCAAGTGGGACTAGCGGGGCAAGAGACCCAGTACTTC
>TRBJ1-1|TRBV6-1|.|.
CASSSLPGSGTEAFF
TGTGCCAGCAGTTCCCTTCCGGGCTCTGGCACTGAAGCTTTCTTT
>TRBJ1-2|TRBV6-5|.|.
CASRALWGLSKGYTF
TGTGCCAGCAGAGCCCTTTGGGGGTTGAGCAAAGGCTACACCTTC
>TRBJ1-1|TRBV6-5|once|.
CAISMNTEAFF
TGTGCCATCAGTATGAACACTGAAGCTTTCTTT
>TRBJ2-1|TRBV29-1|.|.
CSVVEGGANEQFF
TGCAGCGTTGTAGAAGGAGGTGCGAATGAGCAGTTCTTC
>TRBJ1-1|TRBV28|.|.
CASSPFSQRIEAFF
TGTGCCAGCAGTCCTTTCTCCCAGAGGATCGAAGCTTTCTTT
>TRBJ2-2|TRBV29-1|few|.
CSVVPGGAPGELFF
TGCAGCGTTGTTCCCGGCGGGGCTCCCGGGGAGCTGTTTTTT
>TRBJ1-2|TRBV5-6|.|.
CASSTRSPNYGYTF
TGTGCCAGCAGCACCAGGTCCCCTAACTATGGCTACACCTTC
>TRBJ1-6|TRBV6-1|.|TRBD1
CASSEAPGQGNSPLHF
TGTGCCAGCAGTGAAGCGCCGGGACAGGGGAATTCACCCCTCCACTTT
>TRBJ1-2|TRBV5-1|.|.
CASSDPAGDGYTF
TGCGCCAGCAGCGACCCGGCGGGGGATGGCTACACCTTC
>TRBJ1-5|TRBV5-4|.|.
CASSLGGHNQPQHF
TGTGCCAGCAGCTTGGGGGGACATAATCAGCCCCAGCATTTT
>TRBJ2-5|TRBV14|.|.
CASSQDWVPGETQYF
TGTGCCAGCAGCCAAGATTGGGTCCCGGGGGAGACCCAGTACTTC
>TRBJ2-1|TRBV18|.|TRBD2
CASSPPGLAGGNAYNEQFF
TGTGCCAGCTCACCTCCGGGACTAGCGGGGGGGAACGCCTACAATGAGCAGTTCTTC
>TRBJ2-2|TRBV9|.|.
CASSVDPNTGELFF
TGTGCCAGCAGCGTAGATCCGAACACCGGGGAGCTGTTTTTT
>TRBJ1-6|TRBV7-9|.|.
CASSLSGQGGSPLHF
TGTGCCAGCAGCTTATCGGGGCAGGGAGGCTCACCCCTCCACTTT
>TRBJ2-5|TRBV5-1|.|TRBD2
CASRPSGGTQETQYF
TGCGCCAGCAGACCTAGCGGGGGGACTCAAGAGACCCAGTACTTC
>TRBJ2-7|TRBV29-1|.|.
CSAAEGVSYEQYF
TGCAGCGCTGCCGAGGGAGTCTCCTACGAGCAGTACTTC
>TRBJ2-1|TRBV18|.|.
CASSAIRSSYNEQFF
TGTGCCAGCTCCGCGATCAGGAGCTCCTACAATGAGCAGTTCTTC
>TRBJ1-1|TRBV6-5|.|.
CASSSVEGAKAFF
TGTGCCAGCAGTTCGGTCGAAGGGGCTAAAGCTTTCTTT
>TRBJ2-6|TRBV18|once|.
CASSPPVRSGANVLTF
TGTGCCAGCTCACCCCCGGTTCGTTCTGGGGCCAACGTCCTGACTTTC
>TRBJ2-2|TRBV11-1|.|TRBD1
CASSLQTGTGELFF
TGTGCCAGCAGCTTACAGACAGGGACCGGGGAGCTGTTTTTT
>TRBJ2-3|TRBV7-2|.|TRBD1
CASSLDREDTQYF
TGTGCCAGCAGCTTGGACAGGGAAGATACGCAGTATTTT
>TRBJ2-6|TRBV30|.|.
CAWSLGAGANVLTF
TGTGCCTGGAGTCTAGGGGCTGGGGCCAACGTCCTGACTTTC
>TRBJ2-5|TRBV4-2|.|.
CASSQGRGGTQYF
TGTGCCAGCAGCCAAGGGCGGGGCGGGACCCAGTACTTC
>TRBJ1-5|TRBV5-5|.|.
CASSLSINQPQHF
TGTGCCAGCAGCCTCTCGATCAATCAGCCCCAGCATTTT
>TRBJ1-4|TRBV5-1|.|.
CASSPGPGWEKLFF
TGCGCCAGCAGCCCGGGACCTGGGTGGGAAAAACTGTTTTTT
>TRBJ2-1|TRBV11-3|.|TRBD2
CASSRLAGGTTEQFF
TGTGCCAGCAGCCGACTAGCGGGGGGCACAACTGAGCAGTTCTTC
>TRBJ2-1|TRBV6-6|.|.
CASSHEGGQVNEQFF
TGTGCCAGCAGCCACGAGGGGGGGCAGGTCAATGAGCAGTTCTTC
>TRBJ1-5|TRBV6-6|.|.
CASSYTGVNQPQHF
TGTGCCAGCAGTTACACCGGGGTCAATCAGCCCCAGCATTTT
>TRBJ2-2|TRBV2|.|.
CASMRENTGELFF
TGTGCCAGCATGAGGGAGAACACCGGGGAGCTGTTTTTT
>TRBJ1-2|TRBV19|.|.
CASSIGGNNYGYTF
TGTGCCAGTAGTATTGGCGGGAACAACTATGGCTACACCTTC
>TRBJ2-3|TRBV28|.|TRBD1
CASKELDRGTDTQYF
TGTGCCAGCAAAGAACTCGACAGGGGAACAGATACGCAGTATTTT
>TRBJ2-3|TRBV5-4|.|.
CASSLISGFTDTQYF
TGTGCCAGCAGCTTGATCAGCGGATTCACAGATACGCAGTATTTT
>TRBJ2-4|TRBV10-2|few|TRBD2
CASSLLAGGNIQYF
TGCGCCAGCAGCCTCTTAGCGGGGGGGAACATTCAGTACTTC
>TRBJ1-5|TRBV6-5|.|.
CASSSLGLTGNQPQHF
TGTGCCAGCAGTTCCCTAGGACTCACGGGCAATCAGCCCCAGCATTTT
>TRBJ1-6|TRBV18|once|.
CASSPGVQSNSPLHF
TGTGCCAGCTCACCAGGAGTGCAGTCTAATTCACCCCTCCACTTT
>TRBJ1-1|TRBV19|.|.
CASSTQRNTEAFF
TGTGCCAGTAGTACCCAGAGGAACACTGAAGCTTTCTTT
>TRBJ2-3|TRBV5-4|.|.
CASTGTAAIDTQYF
TGTGCCAGCACCGGGACTGCAGCTATTGATACGCAGTATTTT
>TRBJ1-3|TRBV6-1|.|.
CASSESGHLGNTIYF
TGTGCCAGCAGTGAGTCGGGACATCTCGGAAACACCATATATTTT
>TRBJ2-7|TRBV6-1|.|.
CASSEGTATFYEQYF
TGTGCCAGCAGTGAAGGGACAGCTACTTTCTACGAGCAGTACTTC
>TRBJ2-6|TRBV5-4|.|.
CASSSGSGANVLTF
TGTGCCAGCAGCTCGGGGTCTGGGGCCAACGTCCTGACTTTC
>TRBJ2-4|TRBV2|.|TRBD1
CASRDTGGRAKNIQYF
TGTGCCAGCAGGGATACAGGGGGTCGGGCCAAAAACATTCAGTACTTC
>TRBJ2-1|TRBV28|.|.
CASSLYRVSSYNEQFF
TGTGCCAGCAGTTTATACAGGGTGAGCTCCTACAATGAGCAGTTCTTC
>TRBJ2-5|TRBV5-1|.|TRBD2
CASSRGLAGGYQETQYF
TGCGCCAGCAGCAGGGGACTAGCGGGGGGATACCAAGAGACCCAGTACTTC
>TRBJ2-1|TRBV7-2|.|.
CASSSINLNNEQFF
TGTGCCAGCAGCTCCATTAACCTGAACAATGAGCAGTTCTTC